The text below deals with one T cell receptor beta chain. Profiled with immunoSEQ multiplex PCR; TCRdb holds only in-frame clones, not every one. The sample shows about 250,000 clones, 84% of them seen only once. This sample is part of a study of blood T cell repertoires in COVID-19. Study-level background: Specimens from acute and convalescent COVID-19 originated in the United States, Italy and Spain.

V was clipped by 6 bases and J by 5 bases; unmatched bases: 7. This CDR3 region has 15 residues. Germline V gene lookup returns CDR1 MNHNY and CDR2 SVGAGI (reference sequence). The sequenced sample consisted of peripheral blood. This chain uses TRBV6-6 with TRBJ1-6, with 7 bases that match TRBD1. This TCR was recovered from a woman in her forties who had recovered from COVID-19. CDR3 bases: TGTGCCAGCAGATCTTCCGGGACAGATAATTCACCCCTCCACTTT. Protein sequence: CASRSSGTDNSPLHF.